The rows below give T cell receptor beta chains drawn from one sample of a study of control samples from healthy donors and cancer patients. Assay used: immunoSEQ multiplex PCR; TCRdb lists only in-frame clones, some missing. Here the sample spans approximately 220,000 clones, roughly 94% being singletons. The sequenced material came from blood. The receptors originated from a man between 50 and 59 years old in good health. CDR3s include the opening cysteine and the closing phenylalanine or tryptophan. Fields, in order: V gene, clone size, J gene, CDR3 protein. Rows may omit the clone size; those that give it use once, few, many or a size class.

>TRBV6-6|.|TRBJ1-3
CASFSGTAGNTIYF
>TRBV6-5|.|TRBJ1-1
CASSQDGLNTEAFF
>TRBV9|.|TRBJ2-6
CASSPGTAKQNSGANVLTF
>TRBV18|.|TRBJ2-2
CASSRAGRSGTGELFF
>TRBV6-5|.|TRBJ1-4
CASSYLPRATNEKLFF
>TRBV7-9|.|TRBJ2-7
CASSSDRDASEQYF
>TRBV5-4|.|TRBJ2-3
CASSWTSGGPTDTQYF
>TRBV6-1|.|TRBJ1-6
CASSEAPTGHSPLHF
>TRBV28|.|TRBJ1-5
CASTVGLLGGNQPQHF
>TRBV25-1|.|TRBJ2-5
CASRGQDWHQETQYF
>TRBV2|.|TRBJ1-1
CASSELTDTEAFF
>TRBV5-1|.|TRBJ1-2
CASGQLEGAGGYTF
>TRBV27|once|TRBJ2-7
CASSSLGTGWQYF
>TRBV9|.|TRBJ1-5
CASSVGRGRNQPQHF
>TRBV6-6|.|TRBJ1-2
CASSQIGQGQDF
>TRBV2|.|TRBJ1-6
CASSVPKARAVFNSPLHF
>TRBV28|.|TRBJ2-5
CASSLIGGGVETQYF
>TRBV5-8|once|TRBJ1-1
CASVSIEAFF
>TRBV3-1/TRBV3-2|.|TRBJ1-2
CASSQDAGNGGYTF
>TRBV28|once|TRBJ1-1
CASSSHTGAFTEAFF
>TRBV18|.|TRBJ1-2
CASSPSNEGTDYGYTF
>TRBV5-1|.|TRBJ2-5
CASSSSGLQETQYF
>TRBV9|.|TRBJ2-3
CASSVGTGIDTQYF
>TRBV3-1/TRBV3-2|.|TRBJ2-7
CASSAAPPGQGVFYEQYF
>TRBV7-9|.|TRBJ1-2
CASSSQGRGYGYTF
>TRBV6-6|once|TRBJ2-2
CATGGQGAGELFF
>TRBV18|once|TRBJ1-5
CASSPSSSNQPQHF
>TRBV7-9|once|TRBJ1-2
CASSLQLTVNYGYTF
>TRBV7-2|.|TRBJ2-1
CASSSRVAGLNEQFF
>TRBV18|.|TRBJ2-6
CASSPPPGQTYSGANVLTF
>TRBV15|.|TRBJ1-5
CATSINPPTGGQPQHF
>TRBV7-2|.|TRBJ1-2
CASKRTARGLTNYGYTF
>TRBV9|.|TRBJ1-2
CASSLDETGRNGYTF
>TRBV14|once|TRBJ1-4
CASSRDRVDEKLFF
>TRBV29-1|.|TRBJ2-3
CSVRLQGDTQYF
>TRBV4-3|.|TRBJ2-4
CASSQDRGVSQYF
>TRBV3-1/TRBV3-2|.|TRBJ2-1
CASSPLWNPGRYEQFF
>TRBV5-8|.|TRBJ1-2
CASSLGYTF
>TRBV5-1|once|TRBJ2-5
CASSALRFGKETQYF
>TRBV5-1|.|TRBJ2-2
CASSLGGRDTGELFF
>TRBV6-5|.|TRBJ2-2
CASSRDRGGGELFF
>TRBV3-1/TRBV3-2|.|TRBJ2-7
CASSPHRGGGAEQYF
>TRBV5-1|.|TRBJ2-5
CASSLEGRGGETQYF
>TRBV11-2|.|TRBJ1-6
CASSLVPGAHSPLHF
>TRBV7-2|.|TRBJ1-2
CASSSVGLYGYTF
>TRBV18|.|TRBJ2-7
CASSPPAGGYEQYF
>TRBV7-2|.|TRBJ1-1
CASSFSNTEAFF
>TRBV11-2|.|TRBJ1-2
CASSLRQPYGYTF
>TRBV6-2/TRBV6-3|once|TRBJ1-2
CASSRSPLGYTF
>TRBV6-5|.|TRBJ1-2
CASRGPNYGYTF
>TRBV24-1|.|TRBJ2-3
CATSDLQRTRDRETQYF
>TRBV20-1|.|TRBJ2-7
CSASRDEQYF
>TRBV28|.|TRBJ1-2
CASNQWPGGYTF
>TRBV5-1|.|TRBJ1-5
CASSSSGGDQPQHF